A selection of T cell receptor beta chains follows, all from one sample in a study of T-cell memory formation after mild COVID-19. MiXCR was run by TCRdb on the 5' RACE reads, yielding one entry per CDR3 protein. This sample carries tens of thousands of distinct CDR3 sequences, around a quarter of them seen once, and the ten largest clones take 40% to 45%. Sample: PBMCs or a T cell subset sorted from them (not recorded which). All receptors derive from a young man who had mild COVID-19 (a few samples of this study predate the infection). Cell type and time point are not known. The CDR3 runs from the conserved cysteine through the conserved F or W. The D gene is left open where the match is weak. The listing skips clone size in some rows; elsewhere it reads once, few, many or a size class.

abundance,d_gene,len,v_gene,j_gene,CDR3aa,CDR3nt
-,-,16,TRBV6-5,TRBJ2-1,CASSAAGLASYNEQFF,TGTGCCAGCAGTGCAGCCGGACTGGCCTCCTACAATGAGCAGTTCTTC
-,-,14,TRBV28,TRBJ2-1,CASSWLGSIGEQFF,TGTGCCAGCAGTTGGCTTGGCTCGATCGGAGAGCAGTTCTTC
-,-,14,TRBV15,TRBJ2-2,CATSRTTIAGELFF,TGTGCCACCAGCAGAACGACCATTGCCGGGGAGCTGTTTTTT
-,-,12,TRBV7-9,TRBJ2-2,CASSLGNGELFF,TGTGCCAGCAGCTTAGGAAACGGGGAGCTGTTTTTT
-,-,12,TRBV4-2,TRBJ1-2,CASSQGGGGYTF,TGTGCCAGCAGCCAAGGAGGGGGTGGCTACACCTTC
-,-,13,TRBV4-1,TRBJ1-1,CASSRVVNTEAFF,TGCGCCAGCAGCCGAGTAGTGAACACTGAAGCTTTCTTT
few,TRBD2,15,TRBV5-1,TRBJ2-5,CASSPELAGIETQYF,TGCGCCAGCAGTCCGGAACTAGCGGGGATTGAGACCCAGTACTTC
once,-,13,TRBV14,TRBJ1-1,CASSQVSGTEAFF,TGTGCCAGCAGCCAAGTCTCGGGGACCGAAGCTTTCTTT
-,-,14,TRBV7-9,TRBJ1-2,CASSHPRGRHGYTF,TGTGCCAGCAGCCACCCCCGGGGCCGGCATGGCTACACCTTC
-,-,15,TRBV12-3/TRBV12-4,TRBJ2-5,CASRGSVSGQETQYF,TGTGCCAGCAGGGGGTCTGTGAGCGGGCAAGAGACCCAGTACTTC
-,-,16,TRBV5-1,TRBJ2-7,CASSPGYDQASYEQYF,TGCGCCAGCAGCCCGGGTTATGACCAGGCTTCCTACGAGCAGTACTTC
few,-,14,TRBV14,TRBJ2-4,CASSPSPGLSIQYF,TGTGCCAGCAGCCCGAGCCCGGGATTGAGCATTCAGTACTTC
-,TRBD2,15,TRBV9,TRBJ2-7,CASSVGLAGSYEQYF,TGTGCCAGCAGCGTAGGGCTAGCGGGCTCCTACGAGCAGTACTTC
few,-,16,TRBV5-1,TRBJ2-4,CASSPQAGLAKNIQYF,TGCGCCAGCAGCCCCCAGGCCGGGCTAGCCAAAAACATTCAGTACTTC
few,TRBD1,15,TRBV20-1,TRBJ2-7,CSARSGTGPSYEQYF,TGCAGTGCTAGGTCCGGGACAGGGCCCTCCTACGAGCAGTACTTC
-,-,13,TRBV20-1,TRBJ1-1,CSARVEMNTEAFF,TGCAGTGCTAGAGTAGAGATGAACACTGAAGCTTTCTTT
few,-,15,TRBV27,TRBJ2-3,CASSLGAGPADTQYF,TGTGCCAGCAGTTTAGGGGCAGGACCCGCCGATACGCAGTATTTT
few,TRBD1,16,TRBV29-1,TRBJ2-3,CSVEADQGEPTDTQYF,TGCAGCGTTGAAGCAGACCAGGGGGAGCCTACAGATACGCAGTATTTT
few,-,14,TRBV5-1,TRBJ1-1,CASSLDTGITEAFF,TGCGCCAGCAGCTTGGACACAGGAATAACTGAAGCTTTCTTT
-,-,16,TRBV6-5,TRBJ2-2,CASSYSAGSDTGELFF,TGTGCCAGCAGTTACTCGGCAGGTTCGGACACCGGGGAGCTGTTTTTT
-,-,13,TRBV19,TRBJ2-2,CASSSRNTGELFF,TGTGCCAGTAGTAGCCGGAACACCGGGGAGCTGTTTTTT
-,-,13,TRBV9,TRBJ1-5,CASSAKGTEPQHF,TGTGCCAGCAGCGCTAAGGGGACGGAGCCCCAGCATTTT
few,-,17,TRBV7-9,TRBJ2-7,CASSPPWDPAGSYEQYF,TGTGCCAGCAGCCCCCCGTGGGACCCCGCGGGATCCTACGAGCAGTACTTC
few,TRBD2,12,TRBV14,TRBJ2-1,CASGGLYNEQFF,TGTGCCTCGGGGGGACTATACAATGAGCAGTTCTTC
few,TRBD1,15,TRBV6-5,TRBJ2-5,CASSPGDRLQETQYF,TGTGCCAGCAGCCCCGGGGACAGACTCCAAGAGACCCAGTACTTC
-,-,14,TRBV9,TRBJ2-7,CASSVGSIADEQYF,TGTGCCAGCAGCGTTGGGAGTATAGCCGACGAGCAGTACTTC
few,TRBD2,14,TRBV9,TRBJ2-1,CASRAKSGANEQFF,TGTGCCAGCAGGGCCAAGAGCGGGGCTAATGAGCAGTTCTTC
-,-,15,TRBV7-9,TRBJ2-7,CASSLVLRGLDEQYF,TGTGCCAGCAGCTTAGTCCTCCGGGGGCTGGACGAGCAGTACTTC
few,-,19,TRBV4-3,TRBJ1-6,CASSQKNGRASSYNSPLHF,TGCGCCAGCAGCCAGAAAAATGGGAGGGCAAGCTCCTATAATTCACCCCTCCACTTT
-,-,13,TRBV18,TRBJ2-1,CASSPAAGNEQFF,TGTGCCAGCTCACCAGCAGCTGGCAATGAGCAGTTCTTC
-,TRBD2,18,TRBV5-6,TRBJ2-3,CASSLAGDTFFSTDTQYF,TGTGCCAGCAGTCTAGCGGGGGACACCTTCTTCTCCACAGATACGCAGTATTTT
few,-,12,TRBV5-4,TRBJ1-2,CASSSENYGYTF,TGTGCCAGCAGCTCAGAGAACTATGGCTACACCTTC
-,TRBD2,14,TRBV2,TRBJ2-5,CASMAAGGQETQYF,TGTGCCAGCATGGCGGCGGGGGGACAAGAGACCCAGTACTTC
many,TRBD2,13,TRBV19,TRBJ2-7,CASSSGGPYEQYF,TGTGCCAGTAGCTCGGGGGGACCCTACGAGCAGTACTTC
-,TRBD1,18,TRBV4-1,TRBJ1-3,CASSQDDRGSPFGYTIYF,TGCGCCAGCAGCCAAGATGACAGGGGGAGTCCATTTGGCTACACCATATATTTT
-,-,14,TRBV4-1,TRBJ2-7,CASSQSATGYEQYF,TGCGCCAGCAGCCAAAGCGCCACAGGCTACGAGCAGTACTTC
-,TRBD1,13,TRBV19,TRBJ2-3,CASSSGQADTQYF,TGTGCCAGTAGTTCGGGACAGGCCGATACGCAGTATTTT
many,-,15,TRBV25-1,TRBJ1-6,CASSEKDSYNSPLHF,TGTGCCAGCAGTGAAAAGGATTCCTATAATTCACCCCTCCACTTT
-,TRBD1,11,TRBV30,TRBJ2-7,CAWATGGEQYF,TGTGCCTGGGCGACAGGGGGCGAGCAGTACTTC
-,-,14,TRBV27,TRBJ1-6,CASSLSGPGSPLHF,TGTGCCAGCAGTTTATCGGGCCCAGGTTCACCCCTCCACTTT
many,-,12,TRBV20-1,TRBJ2-1,CSASAGYNEQFF,TGCAGTGCTTCGGCGGGCTACAATGAGCAGTTCTTC
-,-,16,TRBV29-1,TRBJ2-6,CSVERDTDSGANVLTF,TGCAGCGTTGAACGGGACACCGACTCTGGGGCCAACGTCCTGACTTTC
-,TRBD2,16,TRBV29-1,TRBJ2-1,CSVDGESGGRYNEQFF,TGCAGCGTTGATGGGGAGAGCGGGGGGCGATACAATGAGCAGTTCTTC
-,-,15,TRBV19,TRBJ2-2,CASSMGGAEAGELFF,TGTGCCAGTAGTATGGGGGGCGCCGAAGCCGGGGAGCTGTTTTTT
many,-,15,TRBV15,TRBJ2-2,CATSREATFTGELFF,TGTGCCACCAGCAGAGAGGCCACCTTCACCGGGGAGCTGTTTTTT
few,-,13,TRBV4-1,TRBJ2-2,CASSSQPSGELFF,TGCGCCAGCAGCTCCCAACCTTCCGGGGAGCTGTTTTTT
-,-,14,TRBV7-9,TRBJ2-2,CASTGVPNTGELFF,TGTGCCAGCACGGGGGTGCCGAACACCGGGGAGCTGTTTTTT
few,-,15,TRBV11-2,TRBJ1-1,CASSLGTGVNTEAFF,TGTGCCAGCAGCTTAGGAACAGGAGTGAACACTGAAGCTTTCTTT
-,-,13,TRBV7-9,TRBJ2-7,CATRGGGSYEQYF,TGTGCCACCCGTGGGGGAGGCTCCTACGAGCAGTACTTC
-,-,12,TRBV27,TRBJ2-3,CASSLTGNTQYF,TGTGCCAGCAGTTTAACTGGGAATACGCAGTATTTT
-,TRBD1,15,TRBV4-1,TRBJ1-1,CASSRARGPGTEAFF,TGCGCCAGCAGCCGGGCGAGGGGGCCGGGGACTGAAGCTTTCTTT
-,-,12,TRBV6-6,TRBJ1-5,CASSQGDQPQHF,TGTGCCAGCAGTCAGGGTGATCAGCCCCAGCATTTT
many,-,16,TRBV7-2,TRBJ2-2,CASSFLFPGSAGELFF,TGTGCCAGCAGCTTTTTGTTCCCAGGTTCGGCCGGGGAGCTGTTTTTT
few,TRBD2,15,TRBV4-1,TRBJ2-5,CASSQVAGGLETQYF,TGCGCCAGCAGCCAAGTGGCGGGGGGGCTTGAGACCCAGTACTTC